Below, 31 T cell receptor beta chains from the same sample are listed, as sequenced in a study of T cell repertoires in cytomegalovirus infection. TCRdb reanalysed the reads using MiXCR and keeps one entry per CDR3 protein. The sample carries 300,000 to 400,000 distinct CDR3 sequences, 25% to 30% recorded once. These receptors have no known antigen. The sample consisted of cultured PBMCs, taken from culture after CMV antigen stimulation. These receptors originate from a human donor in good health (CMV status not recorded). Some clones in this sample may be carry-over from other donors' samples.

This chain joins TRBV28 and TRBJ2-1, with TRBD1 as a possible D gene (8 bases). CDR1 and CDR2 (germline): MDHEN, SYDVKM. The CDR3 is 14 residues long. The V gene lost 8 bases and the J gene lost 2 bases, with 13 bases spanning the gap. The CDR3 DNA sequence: TGTGCCAGCCACACAGGGGGGGCCTACAATGAGCAGTTCTTC. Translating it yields CASHTGGAYNEQFF.

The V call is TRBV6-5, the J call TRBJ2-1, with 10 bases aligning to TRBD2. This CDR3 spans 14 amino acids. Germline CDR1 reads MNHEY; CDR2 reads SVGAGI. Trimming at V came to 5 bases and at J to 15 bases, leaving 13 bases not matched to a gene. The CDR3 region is CASSHPETSGYLFF. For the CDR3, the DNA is TGTGCCAGCAGTCACCCCGAGACTAGCGGGTATCTGTTCTTC.

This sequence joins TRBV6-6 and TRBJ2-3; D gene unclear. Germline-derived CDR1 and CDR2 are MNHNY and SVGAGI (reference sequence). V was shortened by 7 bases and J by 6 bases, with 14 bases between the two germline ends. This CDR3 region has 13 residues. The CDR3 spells CASKKAAVDTQYF. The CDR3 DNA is TGTGCCAGCAAGAAGGCTGCGGTGGATACGCAGTATTTT.

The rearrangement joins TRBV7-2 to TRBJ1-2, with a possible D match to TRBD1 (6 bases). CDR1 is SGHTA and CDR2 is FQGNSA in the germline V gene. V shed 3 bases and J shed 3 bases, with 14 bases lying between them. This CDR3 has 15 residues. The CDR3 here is CASSFGGAGYYGYTF. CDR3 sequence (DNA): TGTGCCAGCAGCTTTGGGGGGGCAGGTTACTATGGCTACACCTTC.

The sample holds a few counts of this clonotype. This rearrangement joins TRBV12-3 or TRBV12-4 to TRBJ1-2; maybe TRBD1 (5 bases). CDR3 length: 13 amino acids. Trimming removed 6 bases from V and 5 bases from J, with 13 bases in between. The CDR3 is CASSSGFRYGYTF. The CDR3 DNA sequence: TGTGCCAGCAGCTCAGGGTTTCGGTATGGCTACACCTTC.

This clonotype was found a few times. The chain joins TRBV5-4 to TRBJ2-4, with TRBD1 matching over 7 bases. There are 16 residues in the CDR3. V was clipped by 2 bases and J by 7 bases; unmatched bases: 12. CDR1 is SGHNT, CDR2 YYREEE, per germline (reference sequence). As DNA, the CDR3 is TGTGCCAGCAGCTTCCCCCAGACAGGGAAGTTGAACATTCAGTACTTC. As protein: CASSFPQTGKLNIQYF.

The CDR3 nucleotides are TGTGCCATCAGTGAGTCGGGGGATCCGGGCTACACCTTC. Translated, it gives CAISESGDPGYTF. This chain connects TRBV10-3 to TRBJ1-2, with D possibly TRBD1 on 5 matching bases. V lost 0 bases and J 8 bases, leaving 10 bases between the germline ends. This CDR3 is 13 amino acids long. From germline, CDR1 is ENHRY and CDR2 SYGVKD.

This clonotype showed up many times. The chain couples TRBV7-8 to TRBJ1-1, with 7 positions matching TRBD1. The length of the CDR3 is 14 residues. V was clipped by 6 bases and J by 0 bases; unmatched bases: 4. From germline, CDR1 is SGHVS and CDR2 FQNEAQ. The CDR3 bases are TGTGCCAGCAGTCGGGACAGTCTGAACACTGAAGCTTTCTTT. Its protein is CASSRDSLNTEAFF.

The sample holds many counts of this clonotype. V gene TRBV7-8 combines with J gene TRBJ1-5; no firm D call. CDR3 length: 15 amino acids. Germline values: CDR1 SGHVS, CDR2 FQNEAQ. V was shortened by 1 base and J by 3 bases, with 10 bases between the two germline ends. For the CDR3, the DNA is TGTGCCAGCAGCTTAGGGGGTCGGGACAATCAGCCCCAGCATTTT. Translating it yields CASSLGGRDNQPQHF.

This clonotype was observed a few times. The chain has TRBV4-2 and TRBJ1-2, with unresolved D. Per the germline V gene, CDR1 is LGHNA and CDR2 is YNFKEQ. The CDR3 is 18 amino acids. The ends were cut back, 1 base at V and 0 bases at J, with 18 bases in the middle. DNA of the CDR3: TGTGCCAGCAGCCAAGCATACGTGTGGGGAAACGCTAACTATGGCTACACCTTC. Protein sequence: CASSQAYVWGNANYGYTF.

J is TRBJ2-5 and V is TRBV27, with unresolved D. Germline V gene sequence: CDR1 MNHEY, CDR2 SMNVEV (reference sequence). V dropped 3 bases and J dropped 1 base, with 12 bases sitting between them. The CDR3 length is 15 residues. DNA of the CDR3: TGTGCCAGCAGTTTTTCCCCGACAACCCAAGAGACCCAGTACTTC. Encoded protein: CASSFSPTTQETQYF.

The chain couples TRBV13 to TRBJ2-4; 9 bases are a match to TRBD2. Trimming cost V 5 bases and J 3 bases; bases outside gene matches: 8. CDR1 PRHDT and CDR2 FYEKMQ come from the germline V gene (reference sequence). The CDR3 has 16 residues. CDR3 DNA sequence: TGTGCCAGCAGCGGTACAGCGGGAGGCGTCAAAAACATTCAGTACTTC. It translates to CASSGTAGGVKNIQYF.

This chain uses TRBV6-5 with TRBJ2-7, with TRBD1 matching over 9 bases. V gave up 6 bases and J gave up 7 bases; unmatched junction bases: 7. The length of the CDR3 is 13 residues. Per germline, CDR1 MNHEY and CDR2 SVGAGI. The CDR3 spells CASRSTGGAEQYF. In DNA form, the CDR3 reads TGTGCCAGCAGAAGCACAGGGGGCGCGGAGCAGTACTTC.

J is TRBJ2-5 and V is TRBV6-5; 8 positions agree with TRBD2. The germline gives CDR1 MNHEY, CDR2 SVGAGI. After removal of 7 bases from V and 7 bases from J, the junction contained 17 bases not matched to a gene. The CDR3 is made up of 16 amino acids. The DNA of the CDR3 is TGTGCCAGCAAATCTGAGTTAGCGGGGATGATCCGGACCCAGTACTTC. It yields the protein CASKSELAGMIRTQYF.

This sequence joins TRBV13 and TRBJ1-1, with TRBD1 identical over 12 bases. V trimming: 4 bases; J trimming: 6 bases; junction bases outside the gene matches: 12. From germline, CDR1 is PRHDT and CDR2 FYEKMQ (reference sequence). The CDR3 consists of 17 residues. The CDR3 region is CASSSGDRGRGFPEAFF. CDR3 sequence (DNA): TGTGCCAGCAGCTCAGGGGACAGGGGGCGCGGCTTCCCTGAAGCTTTCTTT.

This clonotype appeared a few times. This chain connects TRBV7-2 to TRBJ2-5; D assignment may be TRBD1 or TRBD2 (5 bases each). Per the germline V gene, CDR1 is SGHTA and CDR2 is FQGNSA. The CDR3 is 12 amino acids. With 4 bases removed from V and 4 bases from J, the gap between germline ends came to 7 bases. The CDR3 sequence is CASSWGRETQYF. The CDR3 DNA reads TGTGCCAGCAGCTGGGGGAGAGAGACCCAGTACTTC.

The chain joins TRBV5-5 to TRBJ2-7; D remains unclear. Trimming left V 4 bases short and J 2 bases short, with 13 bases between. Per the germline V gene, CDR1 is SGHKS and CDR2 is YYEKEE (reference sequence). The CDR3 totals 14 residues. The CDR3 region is CASSNTWLAYEQYF. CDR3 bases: TGTGCCAGCAGCAATACGTGGCTAGCCTACGAGCAGTACTTC.

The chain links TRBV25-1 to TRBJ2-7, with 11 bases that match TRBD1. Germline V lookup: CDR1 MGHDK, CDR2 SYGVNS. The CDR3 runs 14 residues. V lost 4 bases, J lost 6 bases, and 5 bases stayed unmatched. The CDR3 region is CASSVGQGAFEQYF. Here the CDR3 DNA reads TGTGCCAGCAGTGTTGGACAGGGGGCATTCGAGCAGTACTTC.

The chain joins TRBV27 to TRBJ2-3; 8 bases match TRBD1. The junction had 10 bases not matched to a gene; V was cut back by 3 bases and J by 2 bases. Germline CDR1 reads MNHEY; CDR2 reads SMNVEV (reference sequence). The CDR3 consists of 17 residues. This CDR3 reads CASSLGAGGGITDTQYF. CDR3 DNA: TGTGCCAGCAGTTTGGGGGCAGGGGGCGGAATCACAGATACGCAGTATTTT.

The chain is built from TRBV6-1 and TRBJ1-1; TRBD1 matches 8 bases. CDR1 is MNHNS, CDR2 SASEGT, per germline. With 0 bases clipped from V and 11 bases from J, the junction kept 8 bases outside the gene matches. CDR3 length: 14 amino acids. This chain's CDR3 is CASSEARRQGQAFF. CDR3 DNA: TGTGCCAGCAGTGAAGCCCGTCGACAGGGGCAGGCTTTCTTT.

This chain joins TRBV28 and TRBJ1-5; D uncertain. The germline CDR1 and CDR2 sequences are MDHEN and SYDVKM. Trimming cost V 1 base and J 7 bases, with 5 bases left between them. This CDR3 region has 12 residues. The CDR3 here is CASSLSKQPQHF. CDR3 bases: TGTGCCAGCAGTTTATCCAAACAGCCCCAGCATTTT.

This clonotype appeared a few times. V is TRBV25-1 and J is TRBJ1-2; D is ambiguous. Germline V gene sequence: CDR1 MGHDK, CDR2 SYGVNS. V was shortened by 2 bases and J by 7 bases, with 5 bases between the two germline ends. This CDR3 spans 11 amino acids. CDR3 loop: CASSEGFGYTF. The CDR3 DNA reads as TGTGCCAGCAGTGAAGGGTTTGGCTACACCTTC.

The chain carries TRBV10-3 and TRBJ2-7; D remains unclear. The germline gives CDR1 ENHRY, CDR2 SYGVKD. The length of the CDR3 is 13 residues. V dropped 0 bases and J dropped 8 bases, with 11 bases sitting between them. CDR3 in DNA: TGTGCCATCAGTGAGTCGAAAGGGCGCAAGCAGTACTTC. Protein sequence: CAISESKGRKQYF.

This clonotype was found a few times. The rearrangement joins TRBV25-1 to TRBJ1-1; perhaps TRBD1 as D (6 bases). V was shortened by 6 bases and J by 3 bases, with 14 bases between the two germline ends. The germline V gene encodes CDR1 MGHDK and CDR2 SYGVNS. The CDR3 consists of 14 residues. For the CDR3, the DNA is TGTGCCAGCAGGTCTCCAAAGGGGGACACTGAAGCTTTCTTT. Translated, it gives CASRSPKGDTEAFF.

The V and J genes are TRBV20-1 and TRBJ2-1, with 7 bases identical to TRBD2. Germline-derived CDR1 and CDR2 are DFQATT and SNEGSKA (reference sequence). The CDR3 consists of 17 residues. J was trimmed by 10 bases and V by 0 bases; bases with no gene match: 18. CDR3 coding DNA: TGCAGTGCTAGAGATCCTTTTGTGGGGGGGGGTGTTGCGGAGCAGTTCTTC. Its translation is CSARDPFVGGGVAEQFF.

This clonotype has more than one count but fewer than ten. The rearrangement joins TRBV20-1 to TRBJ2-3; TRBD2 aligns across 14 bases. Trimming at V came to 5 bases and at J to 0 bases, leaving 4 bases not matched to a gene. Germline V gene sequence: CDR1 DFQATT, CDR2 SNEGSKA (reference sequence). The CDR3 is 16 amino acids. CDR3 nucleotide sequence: TGCAGTGCTCGGGGACTAGCGGGGGTTAGCACAGATACGCAGTATTTT. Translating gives CSARGLAGVSTDTQYF.

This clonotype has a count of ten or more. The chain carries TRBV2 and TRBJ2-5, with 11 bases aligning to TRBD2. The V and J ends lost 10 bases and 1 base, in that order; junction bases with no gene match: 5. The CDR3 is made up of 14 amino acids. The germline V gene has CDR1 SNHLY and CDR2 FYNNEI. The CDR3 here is CATRTSGFQETQYF. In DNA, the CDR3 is TGTGCCACCCGGACTAGCGGGTTCCAAGAGACCCAGTACTTC.

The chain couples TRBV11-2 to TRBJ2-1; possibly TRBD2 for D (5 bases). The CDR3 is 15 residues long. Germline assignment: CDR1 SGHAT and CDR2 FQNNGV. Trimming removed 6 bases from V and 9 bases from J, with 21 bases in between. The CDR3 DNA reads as TGTGCCAGCAGTTCCTCCCGGGGTGGCCTACGTGAGCAGTTCTTC. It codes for CASSSSRGGLREQFF. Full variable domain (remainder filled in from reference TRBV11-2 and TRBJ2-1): EAGVAQSPRYKIIEKRQSVAFWCNPISGHATLYWYQQILGQGPKLLIQFQNNGVVDDSQLPKDRFSAERLKGVDSTLKIQPAKLEDSAVYLCASSSSRGGLREQFFGPGTRLTVL.

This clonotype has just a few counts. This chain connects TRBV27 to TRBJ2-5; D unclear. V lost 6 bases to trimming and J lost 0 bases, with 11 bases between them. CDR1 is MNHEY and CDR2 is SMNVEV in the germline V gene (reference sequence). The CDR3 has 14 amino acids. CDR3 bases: TGTGCCAGCAGCCGGACGTATTACCAAGAGACCCAGTACTTC. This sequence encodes CASSRTYYQETQYF.

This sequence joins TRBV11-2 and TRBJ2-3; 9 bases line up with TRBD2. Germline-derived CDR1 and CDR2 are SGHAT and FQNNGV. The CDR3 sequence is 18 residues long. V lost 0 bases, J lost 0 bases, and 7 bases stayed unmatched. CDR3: CASSLELAGTTSTDTQYF. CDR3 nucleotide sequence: TGTGCCAGCAGCTTAGAGCTAGCGGGAACCACTAGCACAGATACGCAGTATTTT.

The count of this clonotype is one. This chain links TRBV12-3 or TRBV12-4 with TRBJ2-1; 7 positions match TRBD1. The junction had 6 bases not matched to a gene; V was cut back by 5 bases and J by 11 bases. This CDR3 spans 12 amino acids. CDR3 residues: CASSIDRVKQFF. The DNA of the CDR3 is TGTGCCAGCAGTATCGACAGGGTGAAGCAGTTCTTC.